Listed here is a single T cell receptor (beta chain). Its antigen remains unidentified. CDR3 size: 13 residues. Germline V gene lookup returns CDR1 LGHNT and CDR2 FRNRAP. V was shortened by 6 bases and J by 0 bases, with 7 bases between the two germline ends. These data come from a study of cytomegalovirus exposure and HLA in healthy donors. The PCR was carried out with 60 Vbeta primers and 13 Jbeta primers. Only in-frame clones appear in the TCRdb table, and some are missing; sequencing was by immunoSEQ multiplex PCR. The table has hundreds of thousands of clones, about 80% seen once. Study-wide results and caveats: Solely CMV serostatus was available to characterize immune exposure. In a later analysis, common viral pathogens appeared linked to several of the most significant clusters. The majority of CMV-associated TCR beta chains were reported as apparently HLA-restricted in a later analysis.

Material for sequencing was PBMCs. The chain uses TRBV12-5 and TRBJ2-3; D is uncertain. This clonotype was sampled from a woman in her fifties or sixties in good health and CMV-seropositive. CDR3 DNA: TGTGCTAGTGGATCTCCTAGCACAGATACGCAGTATTTT. It specifies CASGSPSTDTQYF. The whole variable domain, remainder taken from reference TRBV12-5 and TRBJ2-3, is DARVTQTPRHKVTEMGQEVTMRCQPILGHNTVFWYRQTMMQGLELLAYFRNRAPLDDSGMPKDRFSAEMPDATLATLKIQPSEPRDSAVYFCASGSPSTDTQYFGPGTRLTVL.